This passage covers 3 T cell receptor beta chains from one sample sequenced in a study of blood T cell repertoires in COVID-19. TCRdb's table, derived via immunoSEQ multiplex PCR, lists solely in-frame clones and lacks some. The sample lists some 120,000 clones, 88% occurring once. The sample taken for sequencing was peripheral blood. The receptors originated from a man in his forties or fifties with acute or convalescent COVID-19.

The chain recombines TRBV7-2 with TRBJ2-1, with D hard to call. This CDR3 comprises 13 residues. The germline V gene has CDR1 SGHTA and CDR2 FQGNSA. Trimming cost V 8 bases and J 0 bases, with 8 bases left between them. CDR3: CASEPSSYNEQFF. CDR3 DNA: TGTGCCAGCGAACCTAGCTCCTACAATGAGCAGTTCTTC.

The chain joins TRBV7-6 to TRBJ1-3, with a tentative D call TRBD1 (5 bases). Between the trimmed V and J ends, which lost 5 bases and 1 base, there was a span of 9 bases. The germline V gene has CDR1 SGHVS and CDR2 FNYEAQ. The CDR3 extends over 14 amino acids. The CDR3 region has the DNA TGTGCCAGCAGCCCAGGGTCGTCTGGAAACACCATATATTTT. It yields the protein CASSPGSSGNTIYF.

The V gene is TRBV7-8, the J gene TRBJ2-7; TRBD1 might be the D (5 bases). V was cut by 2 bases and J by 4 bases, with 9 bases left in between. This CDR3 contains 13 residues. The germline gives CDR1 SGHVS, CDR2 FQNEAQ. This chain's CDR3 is CASSLSRQYEQYF. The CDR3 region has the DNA TGTGCCAGCAGCTTAAGTAGACAGTACGAGCAGTACTTC.